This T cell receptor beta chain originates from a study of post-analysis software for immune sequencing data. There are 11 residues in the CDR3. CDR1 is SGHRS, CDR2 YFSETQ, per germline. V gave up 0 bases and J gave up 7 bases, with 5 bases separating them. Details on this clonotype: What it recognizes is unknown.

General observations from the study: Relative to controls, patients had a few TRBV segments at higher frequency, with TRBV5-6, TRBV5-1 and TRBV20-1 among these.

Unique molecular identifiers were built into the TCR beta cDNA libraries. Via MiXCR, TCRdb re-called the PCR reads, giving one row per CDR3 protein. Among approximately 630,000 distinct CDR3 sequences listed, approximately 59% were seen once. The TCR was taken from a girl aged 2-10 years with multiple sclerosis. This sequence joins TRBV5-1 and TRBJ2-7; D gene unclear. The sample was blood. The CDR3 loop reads CASSLGEEQYF. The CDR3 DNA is TGCGCCAGCAGCTTGGGGGAAGAGCAGTACTTC.